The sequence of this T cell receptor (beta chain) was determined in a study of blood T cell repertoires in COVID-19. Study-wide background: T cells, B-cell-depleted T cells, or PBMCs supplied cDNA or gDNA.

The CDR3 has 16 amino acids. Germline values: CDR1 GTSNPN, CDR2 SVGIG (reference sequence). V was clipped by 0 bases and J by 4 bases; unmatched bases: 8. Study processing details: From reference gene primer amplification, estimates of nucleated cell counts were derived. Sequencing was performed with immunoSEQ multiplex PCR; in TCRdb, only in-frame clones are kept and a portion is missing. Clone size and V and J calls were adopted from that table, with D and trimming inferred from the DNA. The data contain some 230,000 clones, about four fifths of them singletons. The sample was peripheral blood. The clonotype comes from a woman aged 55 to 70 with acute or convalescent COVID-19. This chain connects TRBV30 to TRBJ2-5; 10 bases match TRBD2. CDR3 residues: CAWSVLAGIAGETQYF. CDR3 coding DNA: TGTGCCTGGAGTGTACTAGCGGGGATTGCGGGAGAGACCCAGTACTTC.